This T cell receptor (beta chain) was recovered during a study of T cells after yellow fever vaccination. Across the whole study: SMART-Seq v4 Ultra Low Input handled preparation of low-cell-number fractions. Study-wide points: There was a possibility that FACS-sorted repertoires contained abundant clonotypes contaminating from the bulk population.

In regard to this clonotype: Its antigen remains unknown.

This CDR3 spans 15 amino acids. V was pared by 3 bases and J by 7 bases, with 7 bases of the junction left unmatched. The germline CDR1 and CDR2 sequences are LGHDT and YNNKEL (reference sequence). The 5'RACE template-switching step produced TCR cDNA and added a universal primer site and UMIs. Via MiXCR, TCRdb re-called the 5' RACE reads, giving one row per CDR3 protein. The table shows some 390,000 distinct CDR3 sequences, with around a sixth occurring only once. The receptor's source is a man younger than 30 who received the YFV17D yellow fever vaccine. The chain couples TRBV3-1 to TRBJ2-1, with 9 bases aligning to TRBD2. The sequencing used PBMCs, collected before the yellow fever booster vaccination. The CDR3 sequence is CASSHGGGALNEQFF. CDR3 coding DNA: TGTGCCAGCAGCCACGGCGGGGGGGCTTTAAATGAGCAGTTCTTC.